This record concerns one TCR beta chain sequence. A CD45RO-CCR7+CD27+CD95- phenotype identified naive CD8+ T cells. The sample originates from a study of CXCR3-negative and CXCR3-positive naive CD8 T cells. About the research overall: Per-library TRB read counts averaged about 1.5 +/- 0.3 million, adding up to around 130 million in total.

The authors prepared UMI-labeled TRB cDNA libraries by 5' RACE. TCRdb reprocessed the 5' RACE reads; each CDR3 protein has one entry and no DNA is given. This table holds over 40,000 distinct CDR3 sequences. The length of the CDR3 is 15 residues. In germline, CDR1 is MDHEN, CDR2 SYDVKM. This receptor was taken from a human donor in good health. Some clones in this sample may be carry-over from other donors' samples. The chain is built from TRBV28 and TRBJ2-7; the D call from TCRdb, TRBD2, cannot be confirmed without DNA. Sample: naive CXCR3- CD8+ T cells from blood. Subset indicated: CD45RO-CCR7+CD27+CD95- naive CD8+ T cells lacking CXCR3 (TNR3-). The CDR3 protein is CASSLVLAGKDEQYF.